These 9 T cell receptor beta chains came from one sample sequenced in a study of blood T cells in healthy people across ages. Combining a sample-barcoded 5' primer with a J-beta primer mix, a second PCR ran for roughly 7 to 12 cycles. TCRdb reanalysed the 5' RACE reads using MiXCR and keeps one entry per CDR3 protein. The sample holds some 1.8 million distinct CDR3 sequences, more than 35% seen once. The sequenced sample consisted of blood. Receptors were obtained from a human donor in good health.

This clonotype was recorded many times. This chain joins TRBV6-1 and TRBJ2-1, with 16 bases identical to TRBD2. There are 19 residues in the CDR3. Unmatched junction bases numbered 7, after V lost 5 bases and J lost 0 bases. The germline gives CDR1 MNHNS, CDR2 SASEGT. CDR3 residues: CASSPTGTSGGASYNEQFF. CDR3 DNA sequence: TGTGCCAGCAGTCCTACCGGGACTAGCGGGGGGGCCTCCTACAATGAGCAGTTCTTC.

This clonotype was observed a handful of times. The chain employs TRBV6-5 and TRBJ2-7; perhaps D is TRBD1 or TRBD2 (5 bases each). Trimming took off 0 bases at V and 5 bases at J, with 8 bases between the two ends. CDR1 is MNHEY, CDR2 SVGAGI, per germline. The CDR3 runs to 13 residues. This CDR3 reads CASSYSGVNEQYF. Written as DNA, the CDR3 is TGTGCCAGCAGTTACTCGGGGGTTAACGAGCAGTACTTC.

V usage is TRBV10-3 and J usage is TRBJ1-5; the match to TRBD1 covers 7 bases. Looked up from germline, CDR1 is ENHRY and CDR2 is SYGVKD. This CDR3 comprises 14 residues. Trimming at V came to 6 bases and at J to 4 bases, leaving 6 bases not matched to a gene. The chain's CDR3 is CAIRAGQQNQPQHF. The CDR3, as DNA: TGTGCCATCAGAGCGGGACAGCAAAATCAGCCCCAGCATTTT.

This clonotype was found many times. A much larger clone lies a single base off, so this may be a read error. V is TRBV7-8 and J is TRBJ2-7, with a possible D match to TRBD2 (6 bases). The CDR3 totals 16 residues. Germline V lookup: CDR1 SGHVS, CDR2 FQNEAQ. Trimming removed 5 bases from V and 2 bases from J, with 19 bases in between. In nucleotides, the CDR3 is TGTGCCAGCAGCCCTCTCTGGACCGGGGAGGCCTACGAGCAGTACTTC. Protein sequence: CASSPLWTGEAYEQYF.

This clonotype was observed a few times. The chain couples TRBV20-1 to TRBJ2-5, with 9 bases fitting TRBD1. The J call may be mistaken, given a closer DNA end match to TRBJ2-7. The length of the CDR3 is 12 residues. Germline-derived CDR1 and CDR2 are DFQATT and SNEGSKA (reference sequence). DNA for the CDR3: TGCAGTCGTAACAGGGGGCTTGACGAGCAGTACTTC. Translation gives CSRNRGLDEQYF.

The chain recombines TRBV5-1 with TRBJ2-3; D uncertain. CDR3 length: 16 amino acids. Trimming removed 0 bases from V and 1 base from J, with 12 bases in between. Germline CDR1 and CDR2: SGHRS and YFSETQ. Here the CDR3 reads CASSLARRPGTDTQYF. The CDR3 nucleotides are TGCGCCAGCAGCTTGGCCAGGCGTCCGGGCACAGATACGCAGTATTTT. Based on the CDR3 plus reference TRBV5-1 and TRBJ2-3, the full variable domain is KAGVTQTPRYLIKTRGQQVTLSCSPISGHRSVSWYQQTPGQGLQFLFEYFSETQRNKGNFPGRFSGRQFSNSRSEMNVSTLELGDSALYLCASSLARRPGTDTQYFGPGTRLTVL.

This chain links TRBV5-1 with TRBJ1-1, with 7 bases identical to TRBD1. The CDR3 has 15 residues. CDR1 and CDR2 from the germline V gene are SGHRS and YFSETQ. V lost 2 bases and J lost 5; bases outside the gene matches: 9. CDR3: CASSFDRVGSTEAFF. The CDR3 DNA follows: TGCGCCAGCAGCTTTGACAGGGTAGGATCGACTGAAGCTTTCTTT.

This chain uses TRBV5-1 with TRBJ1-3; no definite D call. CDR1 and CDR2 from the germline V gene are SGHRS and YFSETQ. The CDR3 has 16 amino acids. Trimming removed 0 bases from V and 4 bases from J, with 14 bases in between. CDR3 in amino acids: CASSLAGAGLGNTIYF. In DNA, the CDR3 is TGCGCCAGCAGCTTGGCCGGTGCCGGACTAGGAAACACCATATATTTT.

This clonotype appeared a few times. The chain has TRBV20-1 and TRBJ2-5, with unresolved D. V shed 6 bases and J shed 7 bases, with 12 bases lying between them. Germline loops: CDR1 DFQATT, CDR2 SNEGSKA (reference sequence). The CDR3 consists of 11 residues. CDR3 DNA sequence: TGCAGTGCATTGGACGGAATGACCCAGTACTTC. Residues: CSALDGMTQYF.